The 19 T cell receptor beta chains below come from one sample, sequenced in a study of T-cell memory formation after mild COVID-19. MiXCR, applied by TCRdb to the 5' RACE reads, yields one record per CDR3 protein. The sample includes under 550,000 distinct CDR3 sequences, 18% of them seen just once. The sequencing input was PBMCs or a T cell subset sorted from them (not recorded which). The receptors originated from a man in his late teens or twenties who had mild COVID-19 (a few samples of this study predate the infection). Cell type and time point are not known.

The V call is TRBV4-1, the J call TRBJ1-5; D gene uncertain. Trimming removed 3 bases at V and 6 bases at J, with 6 bases between. The germline V gene has CDR1 MGHRA and CDR2 YSYEKL. The CDR3 covers 12 residues. The CDR3 protein is CASSQFGQPQHF. The CDR3 region has the DNA TGCGCCAGCAGCCAGTTCGGTCAGCCCCAGCATTTT.

This clonotype was recorded at least ten times. The V and J genes are TRBV7-9 and TRBJ2-1; tentatively, D is TRBD1 (5 bases). The CDR3 contains 15 residues. Between the trimmed V and J ends, which lost 4 bases and 1 base, there was a span of 11 bases. Germline CDR1 reads SEHNR; CDR2 reads FQNEAQ (reference sequence). As DNA, the CDR3 is TGTGCCAGCAGCTCGACAGATCGATCCTACAATGAGCAGTTCTTC. As protein: CASSSTDRSYNEQFF.

In its sample, this clonotype was seen a few times. The V and J genes are TRBV29-1 and TRBJ1-1; a weak D match, TRBD1 (6 bases). Germline lookup yields CDR1 SQVTM and CDR2 ANQGSEA. V was pared by 2 bases and J by 0 bases, with 13 bases between. This CDR3 is 15 amino acids long. The DNA for the CDR3 is TGCAGCGTTGAATCGGGGGGCCTTTTGAACACTGAAGCTTTCTTT. It is translated as CSVESGGLLNTEAFF.

The genes are TRBV20-1 and TRBJ1-6; tentatively, D is TRBD1 (5 bases). The CDR3 sequence is 15 residues long. V shed 6 bases and J shed 7 bases, with 19 bases lying between them. Germline V gene sequence: CDR1 DFQATT, CDR2 SNEGSKA (reference sequence). The CDR3 bases are TGCAGTGCCCGTTGGCAGGGCGCACGGAATTCACCCCTCCACTTT. Protein: CSARWQGARNSPLHF.

The V gene is TRBV6-5, the J gene TRBJ2-7; D may be TRBD2 (5 bases). Germline V gives CDR1 MNHEY, CDR2 SVGAGI. The length of the CDR3 is 13 residues. CDR3 residues: CASGRTGFSEQYV. The CDR3 bases are TGTGCAAGCGGCCGAACGGGGTTCTCCGAGCAGTACGTC.

Here the CDR3 DNA reads TGTGCCAGCAGTTGGGACTTAGAAAAACTGTTTTTT. It is translated as CASSWDLEKLFF. This chain connects TRBV12-3 or TRBV12-4 to TRBJ1-4; a possible D gene is TRBD1 (5 bases). CDR3 length equals 12 residues. V was pared by 4 bases and J by 8 bases, with 8 bases between.

This clonotype was observed a single time. CDR3 loop: CASTGTGVYQETQYF. The CDR3 DNA is TGCGCCAGCACCGGGACAGGGGTTTACCAAGAGACCCAGTACTTC. This rearrangement joins TRBV4-3 to TRBJ2-5; 10 bases line up with TRBD1. Germline V gene sequence: CDR1 LGHNA, CDR2 YSLEER. The trim removed 7 bases at V and 0 bases at J, leaving 5 bases unmatched. The CDR3 runs to 15 residues.

This sequence joins TRBV5-1 and TRBJ1-1; 7 bases match TRBD1. This CDR3 is built from 15 residues. Germline lookup yields CDR1 SGHRS and CDR2 YFSETQ. V was clipped by 4 bases and J by 1 base; unmatched bases: 7. CDR3 DNA sequence: TGCGCCAGCAGCCCTCACGGACAGGCGAACACTGAAGCTTTCTTT. Amino acid sequence: CASSPHGQANTEAFF. The whole variable domain, filled in from reference TRBV5-1 and TRBJ1-1, reads KAGVTQTPRYLIKTRGQQVTLSCSPISGHRSVSWYQQTPGQGLQFLFEYFSETQRNKGNFPGRFSGRQFSNSRSEMNVSTLELGDSALYLCASSPHGQANTEAFFGQGTRLTVV.

This clonotype was counted only a few times. V is TRBV24-1 and J is TRBJ2-3; D remains unclear. The CDR3 is made up of 13 amino acids. The V gene lost 5 bases and the J gene lost 0 bases, with 5 bases spanning the gap. The germline CDR1 and CDR2 sequences are KGHDR and SFDVKD. CDR3 DNA sequence: TGTGCCACCAGTGTCGGGAGCACAGATACGCAGTATTTT. It is translated as CATSVGSTDTQYF.

This clonotype was observed a few times. V and J are TRBV7-3 and TRBJ2-5, with 9 bases matching TRBD1. The V gene end was trimmed by 4 bases and the J gene end by 6 bases; junction bases not matched to a gene: 3. The CDR3 has 13 amino acids. The germline CDR1 and CDR2 sequences are SGHTA and FQGTGA. CDR3 sequence reads: CASSSGQGKTQYF. The DNA for the CDR3 is TGTGCCAGCAGCTCGGGACAGGGCAAGACCCAGTACTTC.

The table lists this clonotype with a few counts. The rearrangement links TRBV7-9 to TRBJ2-1, with 11 positions matching TRBD2. CDR1 is SEHNR and CDR2 is FQNEAQ in the germline V gene (reference sequence). The CDR3 loop spans 16 amino acids. With V trimmed by 5 bases and J by 6 bases, 9 bases remained unmatched. The CDR3 sequence is CASSPALAGGANEQFF. The CDR3 bases are TGTGCCAGCAGCCCCGCCCTAGCGGGGGGTGCCAATGAGCAGTTCTTC.

This clonotype came up a few times. The V gene is TRBV11-2, the J gene TRBJ2-5; D is uncertain. This CDR3 has 16 amino acids. Trimming removed 1 base from V and 4 bases from J, with 16 bases in between. CDR1 and CDR2 (germline): SGHAT, FQNNGV. CDR3 in amino acids: CASSLARGRVGETQYF. The CDR3, as DNA: TGTGCCAGCAGCTTAGCCCGCGGTCGGGTCGGAGAGACCCAGTACTTC. The full variable domain, with the rest looked up from reference TRBV11-2 and TRBJ2-5, is EAGVAQSPRYKIIEKRQSVAFWCNPISGHATLYWYQQILGQGPKLLIQFQNNGVVDDSQLPKDRFSAERLKGVDSTLKIQPAKLEDSAVYLCASSLARGRVGETQYFGPGTRLLVL.

CDR3 DNA: TGCAGTGCTAGAGCCCCAGGTCAACAGCCCCAGCATTTT. This encodes CSARAPGQQPQHF. The chain couples TRBV20-1 to TRBJ1-5; D remains ambiguous. V lost 1 base and J 7 bases, leaving 11 bases between the germline ends. The CDR3 consists of 13 residues. Germline CDR1 is DFQATT and CDR2 is SNEGSKA (reference sequence).

This clonotype was observed a few times. In DNA form, the CDR3 reads TGCGCCAGCAGCCGGACAGTCTCCGGCCAAGAGACCCAGTACTTC. This translates into CASSRTVSGQETQYF. The J gene is TRBJ2-5, the V gene TRBV5-1; tentative D call: TRBD1 (6 bases). The CDR3 is 15 amino acids. Germline CDR1 reads SGHRS; CDR2 reads YFSETQ. V shed 4 bases and J shed 1 base, with 14 bases lying between them.

This clonotype occurred a few times. V and J are TRBV4-1 and TRBJ2-5, with D perhaps TRBD2 (5 bases). This CDR3 has 15 amino acids. CDR1 and CDR2 (germline): MGHRA, YSYEKL. Trimming pared 0 bases from V and 5 bases from J, leaving 13 bases between. CDR3 amino acids: CASSQDPGMEETQYF. The DNA for the CDR3 is TGCGCCAGCAGCCAAGACCCGGGGATGGAGGAGACCCAGTACTTC.

This clonotype showed up just a few times. J is TRBJ1-2 and V is TRBV20-1; D unresolved. The CDR3 is 11 residues long. The germline V gene has CDR1 DFQATT and CDR2 SNEGSKA (reference sequence). The V gene lost 6 bases and the J gene lost 3 bases, with 8 bases spanning the gap. This CDR3 is CSAPEDYGYTF. CDR3 in DNA: TGCAGTGCCCCTGAGGACTATGGCTACACCTTC.

This chain connects TRBV7-9 to TRBJ2-7; 8 nucleotides match TRBD1. The CDR3 length is 14 residues. With 4 bases clipped from V and 4 bases from J, the junction kept 6 bases outside the gene matches. Looked up from germline, CDR1 is SEHNR and CDR2 is FQNEAQ (reference sequence). CDR3 nucleotides: TGTGCCAGCAGCTATGGACAGGGTGGTTACGAGCAGTACTTC. It yields the protein CASSYGQGGYEQYF.

This clonotype was seen a handful of times. The chain couples TRBV6-2 or TRBV6-3 to TRBJ2-6, with TRBD1 as a possible D gene (7 bases). The CDR3 consists of 17 residues. Deletions cut 4 bases from V and 2 bases from J, with 15 bases between. The V gene's germline CDR1 is MNHEY and CDR2 SVGEGT. The CDR3, as DNA: TGTGCCAGCAGTTCGTCCCCCAGGGGGGCTGGGGCCAACGTCCTGACTTTC. Its protein is CASSSSPRGAGANVLTF.

The chain employs TRBV20-1 and TRBJ2-2; D possibly corresponds to TRBD2 (5 bases). The CDR3 contains 15 residues. V lost 1 base to trimming and J lost 4 bases, with 13 bases between them. Germline CDR1 DFQATT, CDR2 SNEGSKA (reference sequence). As DNA, the CDR3 is TGCAGTGCTAGAGTCTTCTCGCGGGCCACCGGGGAGCTGTTTTTT. Protein product: CSARVFSRATGELFF.